This T cell receptor (beta chain) was observed in a study of low-dose radiotherapy and immunotherapy resistance in tumors. Study context: Cohort 2's total reached 13 Gy over 26 weeks, at 1 Gy per fraction every two weeks. Ipilimumab 1 mg/kg every six weeks, together with nivolumab 240 mg every two weeks, was given intravenously to patients.

This clonotype was recorded a few times. The ends were cut back, 4 bases at V and 4 bases at J, with 17 bases in the middle. Germline CDR1 and CDR2: LGHDT and YNNKEL (reference sequence). This CDR3 region has 16 residues. As to time point: after trial treatment. Treatment described: LDRT plus nivolumab, ipilimumab, low-dose cyclophosphamide and aspirin (RACIN trial). The donors' regimen was nivolumab, ipilimumab, aspirin, low-dose cyclophosphamide and low-dose radiotherapy. Enrollment required an advanced solid tumor negative for tumor-infiltrating lymphocytes. Alpha- and beta-chain coverage of first-strand cDNA came from TRAV- and TRBV-specific primers. TCRs were put through roughly 20 PCR cycles of amplification with Phusion. A constant-region primer and the V-primer adapter served as the primer pair. TCRdb ran MiXCR on the reads and lists one entry per CDR3 protein. The table has about 39,000 distinct CDR3 sequences, about 20% seen once.

The chain has TRBV3-1 and TRBJ2-1, with D unresolved. The source is a female donor with ovarian cancer. The sample was PBMCs, taken after low-dose radiotherapy plus immunotherapy. CDR3 protein: CASSPPSYDAYNEQFF. The CDR3 DNA reads TGTGCCAGCAGCCCGCCATCATACGACGCATACAATGAGCAGTTCTTC.